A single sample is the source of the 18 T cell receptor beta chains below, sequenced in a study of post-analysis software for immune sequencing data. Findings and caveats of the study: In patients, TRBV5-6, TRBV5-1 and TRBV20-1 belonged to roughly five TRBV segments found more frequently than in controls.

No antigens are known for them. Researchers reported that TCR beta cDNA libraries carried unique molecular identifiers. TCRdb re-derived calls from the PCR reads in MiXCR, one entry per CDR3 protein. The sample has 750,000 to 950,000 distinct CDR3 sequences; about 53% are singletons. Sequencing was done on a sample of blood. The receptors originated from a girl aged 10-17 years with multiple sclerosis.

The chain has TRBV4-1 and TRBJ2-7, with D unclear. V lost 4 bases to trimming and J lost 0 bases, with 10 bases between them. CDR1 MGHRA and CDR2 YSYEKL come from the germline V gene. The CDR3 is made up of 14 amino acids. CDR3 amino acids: CASSPKFHSYEQYF. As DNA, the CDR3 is TGCGCCAGCAGCCCGAAATTTCACTCCTACGAGCAGTACTTC.

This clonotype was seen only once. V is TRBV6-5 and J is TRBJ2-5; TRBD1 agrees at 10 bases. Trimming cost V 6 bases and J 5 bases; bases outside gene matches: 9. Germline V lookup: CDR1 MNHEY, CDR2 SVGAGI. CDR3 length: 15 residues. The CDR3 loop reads CASSISGTGVETQYF. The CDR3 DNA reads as TGTGCCAGCAGCATATCCGGGACAGGGGTCGAGACCCAGTACTTC.

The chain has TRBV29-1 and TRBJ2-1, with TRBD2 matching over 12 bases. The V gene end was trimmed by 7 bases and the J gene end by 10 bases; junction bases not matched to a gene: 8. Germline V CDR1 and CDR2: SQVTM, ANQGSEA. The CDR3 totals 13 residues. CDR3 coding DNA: TGCAGCGCGACTAGCGGGAGTGGATGGGAGCAGTTCTTC. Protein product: CSATSGSGWEQFF.

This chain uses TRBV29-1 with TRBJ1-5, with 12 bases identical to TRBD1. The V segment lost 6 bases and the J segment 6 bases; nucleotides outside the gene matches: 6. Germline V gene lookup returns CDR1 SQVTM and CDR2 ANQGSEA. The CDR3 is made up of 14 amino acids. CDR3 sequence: CSVRDRGLFQPQHF. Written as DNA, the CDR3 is TGCAGCGTCCGGGACAGGGGGCTGTTTCAGCCCCAGCATTTT.

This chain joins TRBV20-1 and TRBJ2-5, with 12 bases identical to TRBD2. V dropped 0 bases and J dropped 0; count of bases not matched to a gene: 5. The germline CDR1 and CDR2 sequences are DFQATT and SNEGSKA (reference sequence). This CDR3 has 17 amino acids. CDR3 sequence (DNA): TGCAGTGCTAGAGATCGGCTAGCGGGAGGGTACCAAGAGACCCAGTACTTC. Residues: CSARDRLAGGYQETQYF.

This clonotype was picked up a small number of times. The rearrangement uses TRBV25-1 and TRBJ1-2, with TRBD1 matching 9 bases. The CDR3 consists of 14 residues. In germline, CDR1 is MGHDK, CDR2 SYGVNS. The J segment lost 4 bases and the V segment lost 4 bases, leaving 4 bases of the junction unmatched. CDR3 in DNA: TGTGCCAGCAGTGGGGGGACAGGGATCTATGGCTACACCTTC. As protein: CASSGGTGIYGYTF.

The CDR3 DNA sequence: TGTGCCAGCAGCGTAATCCCTTCGAGGCTAGCGGGACTCTACAATGAGCAGTTCTTC. It is translated as CASSVIPSRLAGLYNEQFF. The chain uses TRBV6-1 and TRBJ2-1, with TRBD2 matching 9 bases. Germline values: CDR1 MNHNS, CDR2 SASEGT. The CDR3 loop spans 19 amino acids. V shed 6 bases and J 3 bases; nucleotides not matched to a gene: 18.

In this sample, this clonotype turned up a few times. This CDR3 is CASSLGTSGGDSTDTQYF. The CDR3 DNA follows: TGTGCCAGCAGCTTAGGAACTAGCGGGGGGGATAGCACAGATACGCAGTATTTT. The chain has TRBV7-3 and TRBJ2-3, with 13 positions matching TRBD2. Germline values: CDR1 SGHTA, CDR2 FQGTGA. The trim removed 2 bases at V and 0 bases at J, leaving 5 bases unmatched. The CDR3 totals 18 residues.

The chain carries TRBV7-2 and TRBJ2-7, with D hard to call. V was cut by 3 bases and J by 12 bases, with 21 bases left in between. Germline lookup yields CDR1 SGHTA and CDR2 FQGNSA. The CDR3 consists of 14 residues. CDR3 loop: CASSFRSVGETRYF. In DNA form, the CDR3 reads TGTGCCAGCAGCTTCCGGTCGGTAGGAGAGACCCGGTACTTC.

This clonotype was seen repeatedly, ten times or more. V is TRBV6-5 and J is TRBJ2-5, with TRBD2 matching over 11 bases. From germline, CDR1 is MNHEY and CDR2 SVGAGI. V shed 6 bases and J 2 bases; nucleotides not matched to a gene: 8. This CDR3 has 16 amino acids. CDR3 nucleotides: TGTGCCAGCAGCCCGCATGGGACTAGCGGACAAGAGACCCAGTACTTC. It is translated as CASSPHGTSGQETQYF.

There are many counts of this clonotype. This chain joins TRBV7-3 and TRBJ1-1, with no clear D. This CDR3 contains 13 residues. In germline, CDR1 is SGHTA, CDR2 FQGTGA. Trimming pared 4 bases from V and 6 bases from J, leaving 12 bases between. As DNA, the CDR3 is TGTGCCAGCAGCTGGAGGCCGCGGTCTGAAGCTTTCTTT. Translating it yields CASSWRPRSEAFF.

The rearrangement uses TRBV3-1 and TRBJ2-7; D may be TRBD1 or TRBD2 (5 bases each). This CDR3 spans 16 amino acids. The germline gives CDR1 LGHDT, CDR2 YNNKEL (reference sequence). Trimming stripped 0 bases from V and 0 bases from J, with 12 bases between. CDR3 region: CASSQEGTYSSYEQYF. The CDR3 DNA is TGTGCCAGCAGCCAAGAGGGGACCTATTCCTCCTACGAGCAGTACTTC.

The CDR3 region is CASSFTKASEAFF. The DNA for the CDR3 is TGTGCCAGCAGTTTTACAAAAGCTTCTGAAGCTTTCTTT. This rearrangement joins TRBV27 to TRBJ1-1; D gene ambiguous. The length of the CDR3 is 13 residues. CDR1 and CDR2 (germline): MNHEY, SMNVEV (reference sequence). The germline V and J ends were trimmed by 3 bases and 6 bases, with 11 bases remaining between them.

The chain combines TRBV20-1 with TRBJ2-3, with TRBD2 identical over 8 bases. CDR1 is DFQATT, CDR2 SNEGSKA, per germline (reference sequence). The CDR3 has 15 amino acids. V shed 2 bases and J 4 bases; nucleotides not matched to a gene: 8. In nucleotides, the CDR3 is TGCAGTGCTAGAAGGGGACTAGTGAAAGCAGATACGCAGTATTTT. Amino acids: CSARRGLVKADTQYF.

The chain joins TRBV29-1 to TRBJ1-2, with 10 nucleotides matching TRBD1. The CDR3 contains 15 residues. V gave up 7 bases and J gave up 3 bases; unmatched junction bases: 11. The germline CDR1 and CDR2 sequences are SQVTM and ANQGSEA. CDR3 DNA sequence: TGCAGCGCCGAGGGGGCGACAGGGGGCGACTATGGCTACACCTTC. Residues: CSAEGATGGDYGYTF.

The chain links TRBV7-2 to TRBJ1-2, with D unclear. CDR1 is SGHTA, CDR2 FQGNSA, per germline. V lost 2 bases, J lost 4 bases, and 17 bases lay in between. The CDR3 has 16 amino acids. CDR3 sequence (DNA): TGTGCCAGCAGCTTAAATCTAGGGCAGATGAGCTATGGCTACACCTTC. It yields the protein CASSLNLGQMSYGYTF.

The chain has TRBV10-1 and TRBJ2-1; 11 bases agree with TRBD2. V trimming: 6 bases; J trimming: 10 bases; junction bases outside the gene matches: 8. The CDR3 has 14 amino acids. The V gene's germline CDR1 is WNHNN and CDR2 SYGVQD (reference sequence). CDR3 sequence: CASSGTSGSEEQFF. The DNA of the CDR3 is TGCGCCAGCAGCGGGACTAGCGGTAGTGAAGAGCAGTTCTTC.

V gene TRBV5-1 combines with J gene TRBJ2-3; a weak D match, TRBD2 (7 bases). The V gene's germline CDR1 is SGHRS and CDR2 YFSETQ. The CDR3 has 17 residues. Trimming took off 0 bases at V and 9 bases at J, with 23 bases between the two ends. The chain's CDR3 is CASSLGPSGTPTGTQYF. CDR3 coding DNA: TGCGCCAGCAGCTTGGGACCTAGCGGTACTCCGACAGGCACGCAGTATTTT.